This is a list of T cell receptor beta chains from one sample in a study of PD-L1 blockade in urothelial cancer. Generated by immunoSEQ multiplex PCR, the TCRdb table keeps only in-frame clones and is missing some. The sample lists fewer than 30,000 clones, roughly 80% occurring once. Here the sequenced sample was PBMCs, taken around atezolizumab (anti-PD-L1) treatment. These receptors originate from a man between 70 and 80 years old with urothelial cancer. Each CDR3 is given with its conserved first and last residue. Each record gives: D gene, V gene, J gene, clone size, CDR3 protein, CDR3 DNA. D genes are given only for firm matches. For some rows the clone size is stated as once, few or many, or as a class when expanded; others skip it.

.,TRBV5-1,TRBJ2-1,.,CASSLGASEGWRSSYNEQFF,TGCGCCAGCAGCTTGGGGGCCTCGGAGGGCTGGCGGAGCTCCTACAATGAGCAGTTCTTC
.,TRBV9,TRBJ1-3,.,CASSIRQGSGNTIYF,TGTGCCAGCAGCATTCGTCAGGGCTCTGGAAACACCATATATTTT
TRBD2,TRBV11-3,TRBJ2-1,.,CASSPSGTSGDNEQFF,TGTGCCAGCAGCCCCTCCGGGACTAGCGGGGACAATGAGCAGTTCTTC
TRBD1,TRBV6-4,TRBJ2-3,.,CASTRDRDRGADTQYF,TGTGCCAGCACGAGAGACCGGGACAGGGGGGCAGATACGCAGTATTTT
TRBD1,TRBV6-5,TRBJ2-7,.,CASSSTGLHEQYF,TGTGCCAGCAGTTCGACAGGGTTGCACGAGCAGTACTTC
TRBD2,TRBV9,TRBJ2-5,.,CASSVDTLAGEETQYF,TGTGCCAGCAGCGTAGATACCCTAGCGGGAGAAGAGACCCAGTACTTC
TRBD1,TRBV27,TRBJ1-3,once,CASSLRTGAGNTIYF,TGTGCCAGCAGTTTACGGACAGGAGCTGGAAACACCATATATTTT
.,TRBV6-1,TRBJ2-6,.,CASIRGASGANVLTF,TGTGCCAGCATCCGGGGGGCGTCTGGGGCCAACGTCCTGACTTTC
TRBD1,TRBV9,TRBJ1-5,.,CASSPGQGNQPQHF,TGTGCCAGCAGCCCTGGACAGGGGAATCAGCCCCAGCATTTT
TRBD2,TRBV5-1,TRBJ2-7,.,CASSPRTSGTLREQYF,TGCGCCAGCAGCCCGAGGACTAGCGGGACCTTGCGGGAGCAGTACTTC
TRBD1,TRBV19,TRBJ2-7,.,CASSIQPGTAYEQYF,TGTGCCAGTAGTATTCAGCCCGGGACAGCCTACGAGCAGTACTTC
.,TRBV2,TRBJ1-5,.,CASSLTWGVDQPQHF,TGTGCCAGCAGCCTCACGTGGGGGGTTGATCAGCCCCAGCATTTT
.,TRBV9,TRBJ2-7,.,CASGVDWVSGEQYF,TGTGCCAGCGGCGTAGATTGGGTTTCGGGAGAGCAGTACTTC
.,TRBV6-5,TRBJ2-3,.,CASSYEVWDTQYF,TGTGCCAGCAGTTACGAGGTCTGGGATACGCAGTATTTT
.,TRBV5-1,TRBJ2-5,.,CASKLLEETQYF,TGCGCCAGCAAACTCTTGGAGGAGACCCAGTACTTC
TRBD1,TRBV5-6,TRBJ2-7,.,CASSSKGQADYEQYF,TGTGCCAGCAGCTCCAAGGGACAGGCCGACTACGAGCAGTACTTC
.,TRBV30,TRBJ2-3,.,CAWEPGSDTQYF,TGTGCCTGGGAACCGGGGTCAGATACGCAGTATTTT
.,TRBV6-5,TRBJ2-6,.,CASTAGSGGANVLTF,TGTGCCAGCACCGCAGGGTCCGGTGGGGCCAACGTCCTGACTTTC
.,TRBV29-1,TRBJ1-2,.,CSVEPTGGGYTF,TGCAGCGTTGAACCGACAGGCGGCGGCTACACCTTC
.,TRBV29-1,TRBJ2-1,few,CSVVVQGPTREQFF,TGCAGCGTTGTAGTACAAGGACCCACTAGGGAGCAGTTCTTC
TRBD1,TRBV30,TRBJ1-1,few,CAWSGTGVEKAFF,TGTGCCTGGAGTGGCACAGGGGTTGAGAAAGCTTTCTTT
TRBD1,TRBV5-4,TRBJ2-2,.,CASSPGTERTGELFF,TGTGCCAGCAGCCCGGGGACAGAACGGACCGGGGAGCTGTTTTTT
.,TRBV7-9,TRBJ2-7,.,CASRGLYEQYF,TGTGCCAGCAGGGGCCTTTACGAGCAGTACTTC
.,TRBV5-1,TRBJ2-7,.,CASSSGGGSYEQYF,TGCGCCAGCAGCTCGGGTGGAGGGAGCTACGAGCAGTACTTC
.,TRBV19,TRBJ1-1,once,CASSPPGSPSMDTEAFF,TGTGCCAGTAGCCCCCCCGGGTCTCCATCCATGGACACTGAAGCTTTCTTT